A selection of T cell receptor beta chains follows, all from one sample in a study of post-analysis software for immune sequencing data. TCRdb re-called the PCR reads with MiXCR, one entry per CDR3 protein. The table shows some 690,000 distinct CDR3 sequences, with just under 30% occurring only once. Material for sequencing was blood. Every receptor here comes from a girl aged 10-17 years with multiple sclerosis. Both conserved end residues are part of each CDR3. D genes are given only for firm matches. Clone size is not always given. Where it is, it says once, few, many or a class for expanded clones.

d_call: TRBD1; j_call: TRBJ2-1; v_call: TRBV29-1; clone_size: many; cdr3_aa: CSVDSGGQGPYNEQFF
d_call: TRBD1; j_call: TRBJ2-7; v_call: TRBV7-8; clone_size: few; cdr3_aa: CASSLVGTGLSYEQYF
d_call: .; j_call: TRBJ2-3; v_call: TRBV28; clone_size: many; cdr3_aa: CASSSRRGYADTQYF
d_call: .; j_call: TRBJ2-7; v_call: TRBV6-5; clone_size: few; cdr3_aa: CASSPDRYNEQYF
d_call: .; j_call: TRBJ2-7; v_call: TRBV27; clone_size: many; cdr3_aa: CASRLGTGSYEQYF
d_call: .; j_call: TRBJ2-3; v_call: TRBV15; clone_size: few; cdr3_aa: CATSRDSMFRSRTDTQYF
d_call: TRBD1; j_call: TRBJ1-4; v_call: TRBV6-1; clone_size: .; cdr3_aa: CASRTGVVGEKLFF
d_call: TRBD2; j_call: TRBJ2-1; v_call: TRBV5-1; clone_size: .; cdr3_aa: CASSNGLAYNEQFF
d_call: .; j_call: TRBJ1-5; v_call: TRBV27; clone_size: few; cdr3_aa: CASSLSRGNQPQHF
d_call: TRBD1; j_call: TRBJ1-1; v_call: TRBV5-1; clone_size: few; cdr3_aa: CASSYTGAGMNTEAFF
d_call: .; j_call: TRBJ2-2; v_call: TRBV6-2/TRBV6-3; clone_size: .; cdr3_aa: CASSVAGARTGELFF
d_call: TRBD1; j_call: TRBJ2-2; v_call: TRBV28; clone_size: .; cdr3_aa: CASSFRKGGVNTGELFF
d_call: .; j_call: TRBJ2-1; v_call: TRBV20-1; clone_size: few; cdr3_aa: CSGIGASYNEQFF
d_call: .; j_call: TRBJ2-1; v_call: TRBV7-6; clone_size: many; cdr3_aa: CASSFPGFSSYNEQFF
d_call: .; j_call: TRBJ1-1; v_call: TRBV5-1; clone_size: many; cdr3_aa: CASSPTGYTEAFF
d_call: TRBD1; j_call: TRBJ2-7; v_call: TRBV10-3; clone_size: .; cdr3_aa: CAITAGTASYEQYF
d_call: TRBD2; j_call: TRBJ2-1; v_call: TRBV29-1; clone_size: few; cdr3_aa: CSAASGIPPYNEQFF
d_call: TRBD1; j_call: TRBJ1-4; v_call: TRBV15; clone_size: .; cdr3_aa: CATSSSWTGGHEKLFF
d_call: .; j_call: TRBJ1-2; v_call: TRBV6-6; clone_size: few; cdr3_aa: CASSYSSLQPRGGYTF
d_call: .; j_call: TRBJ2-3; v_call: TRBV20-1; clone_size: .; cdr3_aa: CSASAGMAGTDTQYF
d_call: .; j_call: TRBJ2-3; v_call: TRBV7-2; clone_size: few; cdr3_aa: CASSLFLQSTDTQYF
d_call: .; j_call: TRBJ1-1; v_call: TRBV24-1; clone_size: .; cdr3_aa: CATSRDLNTEAFF
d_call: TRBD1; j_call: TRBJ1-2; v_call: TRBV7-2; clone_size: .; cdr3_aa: CASNWLRGQGGYTF
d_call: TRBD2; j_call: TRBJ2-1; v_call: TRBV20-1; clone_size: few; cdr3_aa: CSANPSGRRGEQFF
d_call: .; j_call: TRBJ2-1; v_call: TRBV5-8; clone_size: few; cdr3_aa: CASSAIGAWEQFF
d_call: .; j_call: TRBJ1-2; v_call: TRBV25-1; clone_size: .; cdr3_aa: CASSPPGRDYGYTF
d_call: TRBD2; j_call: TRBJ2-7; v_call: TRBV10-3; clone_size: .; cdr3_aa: CAISDPGGREPYEQYF
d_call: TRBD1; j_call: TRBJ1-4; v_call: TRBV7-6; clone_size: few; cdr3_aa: CASSLGAGGELFF
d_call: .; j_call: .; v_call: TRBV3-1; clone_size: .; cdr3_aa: CASSKSDAGERAYEQYF
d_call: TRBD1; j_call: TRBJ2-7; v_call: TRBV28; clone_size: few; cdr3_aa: CASSLDRGAFSEQYF
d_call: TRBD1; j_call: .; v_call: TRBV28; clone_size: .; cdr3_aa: CASSSGQGDIQYF
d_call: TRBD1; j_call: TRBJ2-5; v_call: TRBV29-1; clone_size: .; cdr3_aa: CSARTGDPNEQYF
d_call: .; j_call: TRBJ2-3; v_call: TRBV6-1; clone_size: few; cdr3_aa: CASSGLRGTDTQYF
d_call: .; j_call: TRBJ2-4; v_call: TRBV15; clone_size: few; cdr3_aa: CATSREIGPWGIQYF
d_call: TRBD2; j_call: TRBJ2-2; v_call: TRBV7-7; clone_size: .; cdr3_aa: CASSLSSGVTGELFF
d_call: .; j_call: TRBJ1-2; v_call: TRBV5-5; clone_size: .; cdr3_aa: CASSTGGRGYGYTF
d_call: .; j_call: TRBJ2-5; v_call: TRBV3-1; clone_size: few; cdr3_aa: CASSQDFRTETQYF
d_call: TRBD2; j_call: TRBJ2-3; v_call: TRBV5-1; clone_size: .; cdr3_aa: CAGSLESRGLAEVPDTQYF
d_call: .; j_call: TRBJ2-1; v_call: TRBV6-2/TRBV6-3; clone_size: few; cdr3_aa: CASRDSVEQFF
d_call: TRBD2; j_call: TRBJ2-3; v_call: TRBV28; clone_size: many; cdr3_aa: CASSYLGLAGGTADTDTQYF
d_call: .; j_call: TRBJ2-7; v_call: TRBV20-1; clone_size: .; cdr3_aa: CSADYNSYEQYF
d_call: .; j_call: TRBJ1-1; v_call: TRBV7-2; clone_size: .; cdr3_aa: CASSLGVAGNTEAFF
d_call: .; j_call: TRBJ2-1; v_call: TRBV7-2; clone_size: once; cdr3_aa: CASSRRTGDNEQFF
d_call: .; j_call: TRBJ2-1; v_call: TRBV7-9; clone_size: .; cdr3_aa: CASSASGTGNEQFF
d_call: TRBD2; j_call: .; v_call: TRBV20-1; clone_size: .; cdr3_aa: CSARKASGGTYEQYF
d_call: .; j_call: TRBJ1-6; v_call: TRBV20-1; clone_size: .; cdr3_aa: CSASGTPVSPLHF
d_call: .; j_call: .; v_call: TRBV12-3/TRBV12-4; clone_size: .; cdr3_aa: CASSLFVGETQYF
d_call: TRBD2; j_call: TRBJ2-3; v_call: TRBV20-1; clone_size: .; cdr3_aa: CSASTSGTSDTQYF
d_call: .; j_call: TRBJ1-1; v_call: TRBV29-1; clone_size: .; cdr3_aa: CSVEGTLNTEAFF
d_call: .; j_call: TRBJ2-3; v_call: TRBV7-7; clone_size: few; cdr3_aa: CASSLDMSETDHTDTQYF
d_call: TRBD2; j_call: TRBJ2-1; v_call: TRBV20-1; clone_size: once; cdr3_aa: CSAPGLADVYSEQFF